These 28 T cell receptor beta chains were all obtained from the same sample, sequenced in a study of regulatory T cells in long-lasting Graves disease. The time point was: newly diagnosed GD, antithyroid drugs for less than 3 months. Generation of the TCR library employed RNA extracted from PBMCs. Sequencing libraries for TCR beta were prepared with iRepertoire HTBI primers and Arm-PCR of CDR3 regions. TCRdb ran MiXCR on the multiplex PCR reads and lists one entry per CDR3 protein. The sample consists of around 470,000 distinct CDR3 sequences, 14% of them appearing once. The sample also formed part of further work on T cells in Graves' hyperthyroidism and ophthalmopathy.

Sequences were derived from peripheral blood mononuclear cells (PBMCs), sampled at new diagnosis, from a patient treated with antithyroid drugs. The receptors were sampled from a woman between 50 and 59 years old with Graves disease.

This clonotype has a count of ten or more. The genes are TRBV5-1 and TRBJ2-1, with D perhaps assigned TRBD1 or TRBD2 (5 bases each). The CDR3 runs 15 residues. Trimming pared 3 bases from V and 2 bases from J, leaving 12 bases between. CDR1 and CDR2 from the germline V gene are SGHRS and YFSETQ. CDR3 nucleotides: TGCGCCAGCAGCTCGAGTGGGGGAACCTACAATGAGCAGTTCTTC. It yields the protein CASSSSGGTYNEQFF.

The table lists this clonotype with many counts. The chain recombines TRBV28 with TRBJ2-7; TRBD1 matches 7 bases. CDR1 and CDR2 from the germline V gene are MDHEN and SYDVKM. V gave up 5 bases and J gave up 2 bases; unmatched junction bases: 6. The CDR3 has 14 residues. The DNA for the CDR3 is TGTGCCAGCAGTCACGGGACAGACGCCTACGAGCAGTACTTC. Encoded protein: CASSHGTDAYEQYF.

There are a few counts of this clonotype. The CDR3 DNA is TGTGCCAGCAGTACTTCTCAACTAGCGGGCACCGGGGAGCTGTTTTTT. Protein product: CASSTSQLAGTGELFF. The chain recombines TRBV6-1 with TRBJ2-2; TRBD2 matches at 9 bases. V was clipped by 5 bases and J by 4 bases; unmatched bases: 8. The CDR3 is 16 amino acids. Germline CDR1 reads MNHNS; CDR2 reads SASEGT.

This clonotype was seen a few times. The chain employs TRBV28 and TRBJ1-6, with D possibly being TRBD1 (5 bases). This CDR3 comprises 17 residues. CDR1 is MDHEN, CDR2 SYDVKM, per germline. Trimming shortened V by 1 base and J by 2 bases, and 12 bases separated the two germline ends. The CDR3 spells CASSLSEQVAYNSPLHF. Written as DNA, the CDR3 is TGTGCCAGCAGTTTATCAGAACAGGTGGCCTATAATTCACCCCTCCACTTT.

This clonotype was observed many times. J is TRBJ2-3 and V is TRBV2, with 11 bases lining up with TRBD2. Germline V lookup: CDR1 SNHLY, CDR2 FYNNEI. The CDR3 spans 15 residues. Trimming removed 4 bases from V and 5 bases from J; junction bases left unmatched: 5. The CDR3 here is CASSATSGIRDTQYF. CDR3 nucleotides: TGTGCCAGCAGTGCGACTAGCGGGATTCGAGATACGCAGTATTTT. Full variable domain (remainder filled in from reference TRBV2 and TRBJ2-3): EPEVTQTPSHQVTQMGQEVILRCVPISNHLYFYWYRQILGQKVEFLVSFYNNEISEKSEIFDDQFSVERPDGSNFTLKIRSTKLEDSAMYFCASSATSGIRDTQYFGPGTRLTVL.

This clonotype was seen repeatedly, ten times or more. CDR3 bases: TGTGCCAGCAGCTTAGCGGACGGAGCGGGAGGGCGGTACGAGCAGTACTTC. Translating it yields CASSLADGAGGRYEQYF. V is TRBV7-9 and J is TRBJ2-7, with TRBD2 matching 10 bases. The CDR3 contains 17 residues. Germline CDR1 and CDR2: SEHNR and FQNEAQ (reference sequence). The junction had 9 bases not matched to a gene; V was cut back by 0 bases and J by 4 bases. Filled out from reference TRBV7-9 and TRBJ2-7, the complete variable domain reads DTGVSQNPRHKITKRGQNVTFRCDPISEHNRLYWYRQTLGQGPEFLTYFQNEAQLEKSRLLSDRFSAERPKGSFSTLEIQRTEQGDSAMYLCASSLADGAGGRYEQYFGPGTRLTVT.

This clonotype was seen a few times. This rearrangement joins TRBV30 to TRBJ2-7, with no clear D. In germline, CDR1 is GTSNPN, CDR2 SVGIG (reference sequence). V was pared by 4 bases and J by 3 bases, with 16 bases between. This CDR3 region has 14 residues. CDR3 in amino acids: CAWNRGPDRYEQYF. As DNA, the CDR3 is TGTGCCTGGAACCGCGGACCCGATCGCTACGAGCAGTACTTC.

This clonotype has a count of ten or more. V gene TRBV6-2 or TRBV6-3 combines with J gene TRBJ2-3; 7 bases map to TRBD2. The CDR3 totals 13 residues. Unmatched junction bases numbered 5, after V lost 6 bases and J lost 5 bases. The V gene's germline CDR1 is MNHEY and CDR2 SVGEGT. In DNA form, the CDR3 reads TGTGCCAGCAGATGGGCGGGGGTAGATACGCAGTATTTT. Encoded protein: CASRWAGVDTQYF.

At least ten counts were recorded for this clonotype. The V gene is TRBV5-6, the J gene TRBJ2-7; D possibly corresponds to TRBD2 (5 bases). The CDR3 is made up of 15 amino acids. The germline gives CDR1 SGHDT, CDR2 YYEEEE. Trimming took 5 bases from V and 1 from J, leaving 16 bases between them. The CDR3 DNA sequence: TGTGCCAGCAGTTACCCTGGACTTTCTTCCTACGAGCAGTACTTC. It translates to CASSYPGLSSYEQYF. Combining the CDR3 with reference TRBV5-6 and TRBJ2-7 gives the whole variable domain DAGVTQSPTHLIKTRGQQVTLRCSPKSGHDTVSWYQQALGQGPQFIFQYYEEEERQRGNFPDRFSGHQFPNYSSELNVNALLLGDSALYLCASSYPGLSSYEQYFGPGTRLTVT.

At least ten counts were recorded for this clonotype. This rearrangement joins TRBV2 to TRBJ1-2; D is uncertain. Germline CDR1 and CDR2: SNHLY and FYNNEI. This CDR3 is built from 14 residues. Trimming left V 3 bases short and J 2 bases short, with 10 bases between. The CDR3 nucleotides are TGTGCCAGCAGTGATGTTGTGGAAAACTATGGCTACACCTTC. This translates into CASSDVVENYGYTF. The full variable domain, rest sourced from reference TRBV2 and TRBJ1-2, is EPEVTQTPSHQVTQMGQEVILRCVPISNHLYFYWYRQILGQKVEFLVSFYNNEISEKSEIFDDQFSVERPDGSNFTLKIRSTKLEDSAMYFCASSDVVENYGYTFGSGTRLTVV.

This clonotype was seen repeatedly, ten times or more. The gene calls are TRBV18 and TRBJ2-7, with 8 bases aligning to TRBD1. V dropped 3 bases and J dropped 2; count of bases not matched to a gene: 6. The germline V gene has CDR1 KGHSH and CDR2 LQKENI. CDR3 length: 15 residues. CDR3 nucleotides: TGTGCCAGCTCACCTGGGACAGGCGGAACCTACGAGCAGTACTTC. Translated, it gives CASSPGTGGTYEQYF.

The genes are TRBV10-1 and TRBJ2-2; TRBD1 aligns across 11 bases. J lost 4 bases, V lost 5 bases, and 3 bases had no gene match. Germline CDR1 and CDR2: WNHNN and SYGVQD (reference sequence). The CDR3 contains 15 residues. CDR3: CASSFGTGGTGELFF. The DNA of the CDR3 is TGCGCCAGCAGTTTCGGGACAGGGGGCACCGGGGAGCTGTTTTTT.

This clonotype was seen ten or more times. This sequence joins TRBV2 and TRBJ2-3, with D uncertain. Trimming stripped 8 bases from V and 3 bases from J, with 6 bases between. Per germline, CDR1 SNHLY and CDR2 FYNNEI. The CDR3 has 11 residues. CDR3 bases: TGTGCCAGCTTACTGACAGATACGCAGTATTTT. This codes for CASLLTDTQYF.

The chain carries TRBV9 and TRBJ2-5, with D uncertain. Germline V gives CDR1 SGDLS, CDR2 YYNGEE. V was cut by 2 bases and J by 0 bases, with 11 bases left in between. This CDR3 region has 15 residues. The CDR3 here is CASSVLPHNQETQYF. The CDR3 bases are TGTGCCAGCAGCGTCCTCCCTCATAACCAAGAGACCCAGTACTTC.

There are many counts of this clonotype. The gene calls are TRBV6-2 or TRBV6-3 and TRBJ2-1; D gene ambiguous. Germline V gene sequence: CDR1 MNHEY, CDR2 SVGEGT. Trimming shortened V by 5 bases and J by 0 bases, and 11 bases separated the two germline ends. The CDR3 consists of 15 residues. The CDR3 loop is CASSDMYRSYNEQFF. CDR3 in DNA: TGTGCCAGCAGTGATATGTATCGCTCCTACAATGAGCAGTTCTTC.

CDR3 residues: CASSPGTGGIYYEQYF. For the CDR3, the DNA is TGTGCCAGTAGCCCCGGGACAGGGGGCATTTACTACGAGCAGTACTTC. V usage is TRBV19 and J usage is TRBJ2-7; 12 bases map to TRBD1. The CDR3 runs 16 residues. Germline V lookup: CDR1 LNHDA, CDR2 SQIVND (reference sequence). Germline trimming cut 6 bases from V and 3 bases from J; bases unmatched to any gene: 9.

This clonotype was counted at least ten times. This chain links TRBV28 with TRBJ2-7, with 9 nucleotides matching TRBD1. The ends lost 6 bases at V and 7 bases at J; junction bases unmatched: 10. CDR3 length: 14 residues. Germline V gene lookup returns CDR1 MDHEN and CDR2 SYDVKM. The CDR3 here is CASSPGQGTGEQYF. In DNA, the CDR3 is TGTGCCAGCAGCCCGGGACAGGGAACGGGTGAGCAGTACTTC.

Ten or more counts support this clonotype. The chain couples TRBV7-9 to TRBJ2-1; 7 bases are shared with TRBD1. CDR1 and CDR2 from the germline V gene are SEHNR and FQNEAQ (reference sequence). The length of the CDR3 is 15 residues. V was pared by 4 bases and J by 5 bases, with 8 bases of the junction left unmatched. In DNA, the CDR3 is TGTGCCAGCAGCTCAAAGGGGGCCCGGGACAATGAGCAGTTCTTC. Encoded protein: CASSSKGARDNEQFF. The full variable domain, completed using reference TRBV7-9 and TRBJ2-1, is DTGVSQNPRHKITKRGQNVTFRCDPISEHNRLYWYRQTLGQGPEFLTYFQNEAQLEKSRLLSDRFSAERPKGSFSTLEIQRTEQGDSAMYLCASSSKGARDNEQFFGPGTRLTVL.

This clonotype appeared a few times. This sequence joins TRBV20-1 and TRBJ2-7; D is possibly TRBD2 (6 bases). The germline CDR1 and CDR2 sequences are DFQATT and SNEGSKA (reference sequence). V lost 0 bases, J lost 4 bases, and 16 bases lay in between. This CDR3 spans 15 amino acids. The CDR3 bases are TGCAGTGCTAGAGATTTCGGGGGTAATGCGTACGAGCAGTACTTC. Translated: CSARDFGGNAYEQYF.

There are a few counts of this clonotype. CDR3 loop: CSAREGGQGLYGNQPQHF. In DNA form, the CDR3 reads TGCAGTGCTAGAGAGGGAGGACAGGGACTATACGGCAATCAGCCCCAGCATTTT. The J gene is TRBJ1-5, the V gene TRBV20-1, with 8 bases lining up with TRBD1. This CDR3 has 18 amino acids. Looked up from germline, CDR1 is DFQATT and CDR2 is SNEGSKA (reference sequence). Unmatched junction bases numbered 12, after V lost 0 bases and J lost 2 bases.

In its sample, this clonotype was seen many times. The chain couples TRBV9 to TRBJ2-5, with 9 bases lining up with TRBD2. After removal of 2 bases from V and 5 bases from J, the junction contained 7 bases not matched to a gene. Germline CDR1 and CDR2: SGDLS and YYNGEE. The CDR3 is made up of 15 amino acids. The CDR3 nucleotides read TGTGCCAGCAGCGTGTTAGCGGGAGCAGTGGAGACCCAGTACTTC. Translating it yields CASSVLAGAVETQYF.

The chain links TRBV18 to TRBJ2-5; 7 bases agree with TRBD2. The CDR3 covers 13 residues. J gave up 1 base and V 5 bases, and 1 base lay outside the gene matches. CDR1 is KGHSH and CDR2 is LQKENI in the germline V gene. The CDR3 spells CASSGGSQETQYF. The CDR3 DNA reads TGTGCCAGCTCAGGCGGGAGCCAAGAGACCCAGTACTTC. Full variable domain (missing parts from reference TRBV18 and TRBJ2-5): NAGVMQNPRHLVRRRGQEARLRCSPMKGHSHVYWYRQLPEEGLKFMVYLQKENIIDESGMPKERFSAEFPKEGPSILRIQQVVRGDSAAYFCASSGGSQETQYFGPGTRLLVL.

This clonotype was seen a few times. The chain recombines TRBV25-1 with TRBJ1-5; D possibly corresponds to TRBD1 (5 bases). There are 16 residues in the CDR3. Trimming removed 1 base at V and 2 bases at J, with 12 bases between. Germline V gene lookup returns CDR1 MGHDK and CDR2 SYGVNS. The CDR3 nucleotides read TGTGCCAGCAGTGAATCGGGCAGGGAGGGCAATCAGCCCCAGCATTTT. Translation gives CASSESGREGNQPQHF.

This clonotype has ten or more counts. This chain links TRBV5-1 with TRBJ1-1; D perhaps matches TRBD1 (5 bases). Trimming pared 0 bases from V and 3 bases from J, leaving 12 bases between. The CDR3 is 15 amino acids. The germline V gene encodes CDR1 SGHRS and CDR2 YFSETQ. Written as DNA, the CDR3 is TGCGCCAGCAGCTTGGTTCAGGGAGGGGACACTGAAGCTTTCTTT. It codes for CASSLVQGGDTEAFF.

As for this clonotype: A much larger clonotype is one base distant, so this may be a read error. The chain recombines TRBV2 with TRBJ2-1; D gene unclear. Germline CDR1 is SNHLY and CDR2 is FYNNEI. The CDR3 runs 11 residues. The DNA of the CDR3 is TGTGCCAGCAGACTTAACAATGAGCAGCTCTTC. As protein: CASRLNNEQLF.

This clonotype was seen only a few times. This rearrangement joins TRBV27 to TRBJ2-3; TRBD2 aligns across 9 bases. The J segment lost 3 bases and the V segment lost 7 bases, leaving 5 bases of the junction unmatched. In germline, CDR1 is MNHEY, CDR2 SMNVEV (reference sequence). This CDR3 spans 14 amino acids. CDR3: CASIPSGRTDTQYF. As DNA, the CDR3 is TGTGCCAGCATCCCCAGCGGGAGGACAGATACGCAGTATTTT.

A few counts support this clonotype. This chain connects TRBV7-3 to TRBJ2-1; TRBD1 aligns across 8 bases. The CDR3 runs to 15 residues. Germline trimming cut 4 bases from V and 8 bases from J; bases unmatched to any gene: 10. The germline V gene encodes CDR1 SGHTA and CDR2 FQGTGA. The CDR3 bases are TGTGCCAGCAGCTATACAGGGGGTCATCCGGATGAGCAGTTCTTC. Amino acid sequence: CASSYTGGHPDEQFF.

This clonotype was seen at least ten times. The chain uses TRBV24-1 and TRBJ1-5, with D uncertain. The CDR3 runs 14 residues. Germline CDR1 KGHDR, CDR2 SFDVKD. Trimming took 4 bases from V and 1 from J, leaving 7 bases between them. DNA for the CDR3: TGTGCCACCAGTGAGGATTACAGCAATCAGCCCCAGCATTTT. This gives the protein CATSEDYSNQPQHF.